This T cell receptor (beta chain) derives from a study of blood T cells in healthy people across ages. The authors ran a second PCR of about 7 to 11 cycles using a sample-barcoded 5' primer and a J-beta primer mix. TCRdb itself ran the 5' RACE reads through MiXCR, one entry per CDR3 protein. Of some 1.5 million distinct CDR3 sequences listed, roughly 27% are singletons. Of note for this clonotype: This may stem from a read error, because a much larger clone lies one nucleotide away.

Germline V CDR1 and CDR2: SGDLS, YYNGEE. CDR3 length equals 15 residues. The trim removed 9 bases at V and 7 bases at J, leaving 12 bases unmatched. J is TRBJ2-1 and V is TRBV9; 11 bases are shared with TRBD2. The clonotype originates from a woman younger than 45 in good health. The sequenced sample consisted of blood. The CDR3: CANSFSGGALNEQFF. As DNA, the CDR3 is TGTGCCAACAGTTTTAGCGGGGGGGCCTTGAATGAGCAGTTCTTC.